The present TCR beta chain was sequenced within a study of CD8 T cells in Susac syndrome. Random hexamers served to reverse transcribe roughly 0.5 to 1 ug RNA. MiXCR, applied by TCRdb to the immunoSEQ multiplex PCR reads, yields one record per CDR3 protein. The sample lists more than 100,000 distinct CDR3 sequences, around 94% occurring once. This CDR3 has 15 residues. Trimming cost V 3 bases and J 0 bases, with 12 bases left between them. Germline V gene sequence: CDR1 MGHRA, CDR2 YSYEKL. V gene TRBV4-1 combines with J gene TRBJ2-7; TRBD1 or TRBD2 may be the D gene (5 bases each). This sequence was found in a human donor with Susac syndrome. Sequencing was carried out using CD8+ T cells from PBMCs. CDR3 sequence: CASSHQGTPSYEQYF. CDR3 nucleotides: TGCGCCAGCAGCCACCAAGGGACCCCCTCCTACGAGCAGTACTTC.